This T cell receptor beta chain was identified during a study of T cell clones after liver transplantation. Study-level information: Post-transplant blood was tracked for graft-donor-reactive T cell clones identified in a pre-transplant mixed lymphocyte reaction. As an antigen-independent comparator, third-party-reactive TCRbeta sequences came from pre-transplant mixed lymphocyte reactions.

This clone has more than one count but fewer than ten. Its cognate antigen is unknown. CD3+CD4+ and CD3+CD8+ cells were FACS-sorted from thawed unstimulated PBMCs. General study findings and limits: Low donor cell numbers restricted donor-reactive repertoire measurement in a couple of subjects.

The CDR3 spans 18 residues. Trimming removed 1 base at V and 7 bases at J, with 21 bases between. Germline V gene data show CDR1 as SGHDT and CDR2 as YYEEEE. Sequenced by immunoSEQ multiplex PCR; TCRdb stores in-frame clones only, minus some. The data contain approximately 51,000 clones, 70% to 75% of them singletons. The chain employs TRBV5-6 and TRBJ1-6; D may be TRBD1 (5 bases). This clonotype was sampled from a human patient who received a liver transplant. Some T cells could come from the graft donor. The source material was CD4+ T cells from blood, sampled 54 months after liver transplant. CDR3 residues: CASSLKRRGDPKNSPLHF. The DNA of the CDR3 is TGTGCCAGCAGCTTGAAGCGGCGGGGGGATCCAAAAAATTCACCCCTCCACTTT. Using reference TRBV5-6 and TRBJ1-6 for the parts outside the CDR3, the full variable domain is DAGVTQSPTHLIKTRGQQVTLRCSPKSGHDTVSWYQQALGQGPQFIFQYYEEEERQRGNFPDRFSGHQFPNYSSELNVNALLLGDSALYLCASSLKRRGDPKNSPLHFGNGTRLTVT.